This TCR beta chain was observed in a study of T cell changes during pregnancy in multiple sclerosis. Generated by immunoSEQ multiplex PCR, the TCRdb table keeps only in-frame clones and is missing some. The sample has 35,000 to 40,000 clones, almost 90% seen once; the top ten hold more than 0.5%. This clone showed up just once. CDR3 length: 10 residues. With 7 bases removed from V and 3 bases from J, the gap between germline ends came to 6 bases. The germline gives CDR1 SQVTM, CDR2 ANQGSEA. Sequencing used CD4+ T cells from peripheral blood mononuclear cells, obtained in the second trimester of pregnancy. The chain recombines TRBV29-1 with TRBJ2-5; D unresolved. This sequence originates from a female donor with multiple sclerosis, enrolled in a pregnancy study. For the CDR3, the DNA is TGCAGCGCTCGGGAAGAGACCCAGTACTTC. Translated: CSAREETQYF.